The clone carrying this T cell receptor (beta chain) has only one observation. The antigen is undetermined. Germline CDR1 reads LGHNA; CDR2 reads YSLEER. The CDR3 runs 15 residues. V was pared by 4 bases and J by 8 bases, with 9 bases of the junction left unmatched. These data are taken from a study of cytomegalovirus exposure and HLA in healthy donors. The wider study: Early release data held around 82 million unique TCRs from HLA-typed donors. General observations from the study: Listed as cytomegalovirus-associated were more than 150 TCR beta chains. There was a cluster of highly shared sequence variants that was likely a sequencing artifact.

The PCR contained 60 Vbeta and 13 Jbeta primers. The repertoire was sequenced with immunoSEQ multiplex PCR; TCRdb's copy has only in-frame clones and lacks some. The sample includes around 200,000 clones, 65% to 85% of them seen just once. The sequencing sample was made of PBMCs. The chain recombines TRBV4-3 with TRBJ1-3, with 9 nucleotides matching TRBD1. The origin of this receptor is a woman between 18 and 29 years old in good health and CMV-seronegative. The CDR3 bases are TGCGCCAGCAGCCCTGGGACAGGGATTATCGACACCATATATTTT. Its translation: CASSPGTGIIDTIYF.